This T cell receptor beta chain was sequenced during a study of PD-L1 blockade in urothelial cancer. Study-wide context: Blood was analyzed 3 weeks (second dose) and 6 weeks after treatment start.

Generated by immunoSEQ multiplex PCR, the TCRdb table keeps only in-frame clones and is missing some. The repertoire holds 45,000 to 55,000 clones, with roughly 84% as singletons. Time point indicated: pretreatment peripheral blood. The starting material was PBMCs, obtained around atezolizumab (anti-PD-L1) treatment. The source is a man aged 45 to 65 with urothelial cancer.

The CDR3 is CATSSRGNEQFF. CDR3 sequence (DNA): TGTGCCACCAGCAGCCGGGGTAATGAGCAGTTCTTC. The chain employs TRBV15 and TRBJ2-1; maybe TRBD2 (5 bases). V was shortened by 3 bases and J by 7 bases, with 7 bases between the two germline ends. Germline loops: CDR1 LNHNV, CDR2 YYDKDF (reference sequence). There are 12 residues in the CDR3. The whole variable domain, filled in from reference TRBV15 and TRBJ2-1, reads DAMVIQNPRYQVTQFGKPVTLSCSQTLNHNVMYWYQQKSSQAPKLLFHYYDKDFNNEADTPDNFQSRRPNTSFCFLDIRSPGLGDTAMYLCATSSRGNEQFFGPGTRLTVL.